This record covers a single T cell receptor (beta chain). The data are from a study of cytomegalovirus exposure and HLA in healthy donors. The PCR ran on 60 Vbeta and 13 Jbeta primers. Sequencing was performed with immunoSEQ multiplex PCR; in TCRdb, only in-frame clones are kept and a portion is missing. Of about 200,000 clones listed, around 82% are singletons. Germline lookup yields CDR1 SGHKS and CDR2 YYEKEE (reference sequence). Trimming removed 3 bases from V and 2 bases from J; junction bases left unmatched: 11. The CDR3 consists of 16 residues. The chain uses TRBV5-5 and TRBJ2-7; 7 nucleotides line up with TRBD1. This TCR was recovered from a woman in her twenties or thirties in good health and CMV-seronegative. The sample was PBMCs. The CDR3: CASSSFSGTEAYEQYF. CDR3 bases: TGTGCCAGCAGCTCTTTTTCCGGGACAGAGGCCTACGAGCAGTACTTC.